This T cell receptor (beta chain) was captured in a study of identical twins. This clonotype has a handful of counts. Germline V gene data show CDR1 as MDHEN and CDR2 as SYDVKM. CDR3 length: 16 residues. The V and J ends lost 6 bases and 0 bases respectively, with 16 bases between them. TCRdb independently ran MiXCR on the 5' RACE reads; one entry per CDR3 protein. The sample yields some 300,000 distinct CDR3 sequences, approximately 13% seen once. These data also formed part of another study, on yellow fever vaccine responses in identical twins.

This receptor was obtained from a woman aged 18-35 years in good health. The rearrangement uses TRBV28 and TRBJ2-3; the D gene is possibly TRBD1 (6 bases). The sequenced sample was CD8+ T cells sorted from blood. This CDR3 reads CASSRYLGQSTDTQYF. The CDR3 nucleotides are TGTGCCAGCAGCCGTTACTTGGGACAAAGCACAGATACGCAGTATTTT. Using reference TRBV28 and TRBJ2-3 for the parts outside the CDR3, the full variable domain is DVKVTQSSRYLVKRTGEKVFLECVQDMDHENMFWYRQDPGLGLRLIYFSYDVKMKEKGDIPEGYSVSREKKERFSLILESASTNQTSMYLCASSRYLGQSTDTQYFGPGTRLTVL.